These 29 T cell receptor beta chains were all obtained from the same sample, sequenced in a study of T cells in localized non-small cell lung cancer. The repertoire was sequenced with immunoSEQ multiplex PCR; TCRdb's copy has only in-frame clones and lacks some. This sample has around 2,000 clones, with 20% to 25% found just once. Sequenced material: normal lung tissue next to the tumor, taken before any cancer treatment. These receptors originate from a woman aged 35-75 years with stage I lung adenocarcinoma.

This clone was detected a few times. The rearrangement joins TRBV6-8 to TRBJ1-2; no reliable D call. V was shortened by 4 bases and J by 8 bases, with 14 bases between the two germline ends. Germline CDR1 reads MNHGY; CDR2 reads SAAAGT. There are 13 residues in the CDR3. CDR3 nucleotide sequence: TGTGCCAGCAGTTTCTCTGGACCGTGGGGCTACACCTTC. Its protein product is CASSFSGPWGYTF.

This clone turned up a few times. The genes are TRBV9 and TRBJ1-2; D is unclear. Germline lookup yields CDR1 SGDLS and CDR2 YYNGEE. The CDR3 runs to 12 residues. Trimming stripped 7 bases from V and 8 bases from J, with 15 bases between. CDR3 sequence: CASPGREVGYTF. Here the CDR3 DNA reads TGTGCCAGCCCGGGGAGGGAGGTCGGCTACACCTTC. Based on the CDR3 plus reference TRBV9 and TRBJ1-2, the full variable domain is DSGVTQTPKHLITATGQRVTLRCSPRSGDLSVYWYQQSLDQGLQFLIQYYNGEERAKGNILERFSAQQFPDLHSELNLSSLELGDSALYFCASPGREVGYTFGSGTRLTVV.

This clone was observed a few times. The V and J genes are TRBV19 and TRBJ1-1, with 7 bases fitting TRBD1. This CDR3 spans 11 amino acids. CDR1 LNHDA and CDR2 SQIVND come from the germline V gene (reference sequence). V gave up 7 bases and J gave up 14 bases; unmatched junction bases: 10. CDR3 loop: CASIKDRLSFF. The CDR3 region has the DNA TGTGCCAGTATTAAGGACAGGCTATCGTTCTTT.

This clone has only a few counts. CDR3 nucleotides: TGTGCCAGCAGCGTAGAGGGGGGCCGGGGCACAGATACGCAGTATTTT. This gives the protein CASSVEGGRGTDTQYF. V is TRBV9 and J is TRBJ2-3; D may correspond to TRBD1 or TRBD2 (6 bases each). The CDR3 runs 16 residues. V lost 0 bases, J lost 1 base, and 12 bases lay in between. Germline V gene sequence: CDR1 SGDLS, CDR2 YYNGEE. The variable domain in full, with the rest retrieved from reference TRBV9 and TRBJ2-3, is DSGVTQTPKHLITATGQRVTLRCSPRSGDLSVYWYQQSLDQGLQFLIQYYNGEERAKGNILERFSAQQFPDLHSELNLSSLELGDSALYFCASSVEGGRGTDTQYFGPGTRLTVL.

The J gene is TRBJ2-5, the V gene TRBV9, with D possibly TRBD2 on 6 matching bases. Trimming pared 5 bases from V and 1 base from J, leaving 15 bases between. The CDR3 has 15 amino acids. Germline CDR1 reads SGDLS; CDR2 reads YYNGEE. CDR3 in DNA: TGTGCCAGCAGTGCGGTGGGGGGACTCCAAGAGACCCAGTACTTC. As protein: CASSAVGGLQETQYF.

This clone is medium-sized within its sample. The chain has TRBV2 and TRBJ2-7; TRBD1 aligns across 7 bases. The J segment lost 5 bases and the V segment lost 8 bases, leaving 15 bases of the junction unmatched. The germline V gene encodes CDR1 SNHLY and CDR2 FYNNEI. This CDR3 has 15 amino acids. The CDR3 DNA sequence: TGTGCCAGCCGGGGCCTAGGGGGCTCGAAAAACGAGCAGTACTTC. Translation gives CASRGLGGSKNEQYF. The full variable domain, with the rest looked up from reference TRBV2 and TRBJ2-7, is EPEVTQTPSHQVTQMGQEVILRCVPISNHLYFYWYRQILGQKVEFLVSFYNNEISEKSEIFDDQFSVERPDGSNFTLKIRSTKLEDSAMYFCASRGLGGSKNEQYFGPGTRLTVT.

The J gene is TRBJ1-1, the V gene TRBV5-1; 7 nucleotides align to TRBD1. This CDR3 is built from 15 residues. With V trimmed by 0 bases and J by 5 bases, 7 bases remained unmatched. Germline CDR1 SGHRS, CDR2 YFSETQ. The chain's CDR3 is CASSLVVSGGTEAFF. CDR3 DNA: TGCGCCAGCAGCTTGGTGGTGTCAGGGGGGACTGAAGCTTTCTTT.

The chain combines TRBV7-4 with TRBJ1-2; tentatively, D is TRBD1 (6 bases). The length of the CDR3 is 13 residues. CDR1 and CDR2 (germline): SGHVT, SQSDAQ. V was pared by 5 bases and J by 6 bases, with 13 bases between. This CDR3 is CASSRTGYDGYTF. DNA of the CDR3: TGTGCCAGCAGCCGTACAGGGTACGATGGCTACACCTTC.

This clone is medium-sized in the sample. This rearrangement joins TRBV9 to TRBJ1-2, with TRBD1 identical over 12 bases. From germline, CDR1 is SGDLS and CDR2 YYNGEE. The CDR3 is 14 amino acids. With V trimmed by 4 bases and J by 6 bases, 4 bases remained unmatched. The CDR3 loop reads CASSSGTGGHGYTF. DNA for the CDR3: TGTGCCAGCAGCTCTGGGACAGGGGGCCATGGCTACACCTTC.

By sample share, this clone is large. The CDR3 sequence: CASSSAGDLHTQYF. CDR3 nucleotides: TGTGCCAGCAGCTCCGCCGGGGACCTGCATACGCAGTATTTT. The chain is built from TRBV16 and TRBJ2-3, with D perhaps matching TRBD1 or TRBD2 (5 bases each). CDR1 KGHSY and CDR2 FQNENV come from the germline V gene. The CDR3 contains 14 residues. V lost 5 bases, J lost 7 bases, and 16 bases lay in between.

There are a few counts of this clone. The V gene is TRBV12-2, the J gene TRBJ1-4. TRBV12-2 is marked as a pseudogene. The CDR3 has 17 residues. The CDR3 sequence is CASRLVKCRGSGEKLFF. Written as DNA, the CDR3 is TGTGCAAGTCGCTTAGTAAAGTGTAGAGGGTCGGGTGAAAAACTGTTTTTT.

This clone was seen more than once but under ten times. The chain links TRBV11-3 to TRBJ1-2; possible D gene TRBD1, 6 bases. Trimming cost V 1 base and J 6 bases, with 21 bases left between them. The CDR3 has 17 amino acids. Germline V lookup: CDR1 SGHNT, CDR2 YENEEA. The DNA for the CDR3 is TGTGCCAGCAGCTTAGGGGGGGCAGTCCCCGGGCTGGATGGCTACACCTTC. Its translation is CASSLGGAVPGLDGYTF.

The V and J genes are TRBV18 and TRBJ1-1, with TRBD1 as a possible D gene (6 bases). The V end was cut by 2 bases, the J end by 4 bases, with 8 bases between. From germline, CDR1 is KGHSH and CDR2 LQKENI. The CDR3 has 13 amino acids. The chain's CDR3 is CASSPDRITEAFF. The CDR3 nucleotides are TGTGCCAGCTCACCAGACAGGATCACTGAAGCTTTCTTT.

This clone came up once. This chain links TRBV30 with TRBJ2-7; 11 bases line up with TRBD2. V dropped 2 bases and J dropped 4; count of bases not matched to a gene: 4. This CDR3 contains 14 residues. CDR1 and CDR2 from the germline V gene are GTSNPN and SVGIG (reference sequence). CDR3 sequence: CAWSISGGAYEQYF. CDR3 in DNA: TGTGCCTGGAGTATTAGCGGGGGGGCGTACGAGCAGTACTTC.

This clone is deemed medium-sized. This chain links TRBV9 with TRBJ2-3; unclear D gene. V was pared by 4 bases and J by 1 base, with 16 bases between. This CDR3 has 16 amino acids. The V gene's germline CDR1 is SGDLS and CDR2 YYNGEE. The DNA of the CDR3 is TGTGCCAGCAGCCTCTCGGCCGGTCGTGGCACAGATACGCAGTATTTT. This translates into CASSLSAGRGTDTQYF.

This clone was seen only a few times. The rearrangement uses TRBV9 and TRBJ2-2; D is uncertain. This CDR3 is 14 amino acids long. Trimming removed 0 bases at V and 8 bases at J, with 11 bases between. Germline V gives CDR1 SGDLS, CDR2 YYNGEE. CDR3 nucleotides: TGTGCCAGCAGCGTAGCCCCGTTGGGGGGGGAGCTGTTTTTT. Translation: CASSVAPLGGELFF.

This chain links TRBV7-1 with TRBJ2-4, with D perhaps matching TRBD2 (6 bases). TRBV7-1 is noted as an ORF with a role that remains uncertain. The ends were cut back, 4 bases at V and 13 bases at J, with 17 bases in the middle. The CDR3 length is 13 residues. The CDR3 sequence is CASSLESGWRQYF. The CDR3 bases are TGTGCCAGCAGCTTAGAGAGCGGGTGGCGACAGTACTTC.

The CDR3 nucleotides are TGTGCCAGCAATCCAATCGGGGGGGCCGTTAATGAGCAGTTCTTC. Amino acid sequence: CASNPIGGAVNEQFF. The chain recombines TRBV12-5 with TRBJ2-1, with 8 bases identical to TRBD2. Germline V CDR1 and CDR2: LGHNT, FRNRAP. There are 15 residues in the CDR3.

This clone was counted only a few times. CDR3 nucleotide sequence: TGTGCCAGCAGCTTGCTTACAACTGGAAACACCATATATTTT. Amino acid sequence: CASSLLTTGNTIYF. The chain has TRBV11-3 and TRBJ1-3; D remains unclear. CDR1 SGHNT and CDR2 YENEEA come from the germline V gene. The length of the CDR3 is 14 residues. The V end was cut by 3 bases, the J end by 2 bases, with 8 bases between.

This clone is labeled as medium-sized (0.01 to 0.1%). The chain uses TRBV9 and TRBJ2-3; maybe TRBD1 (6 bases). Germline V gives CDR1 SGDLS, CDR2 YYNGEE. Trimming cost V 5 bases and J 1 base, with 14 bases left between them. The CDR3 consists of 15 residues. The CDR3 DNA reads TGTGCCAGCAGACTACCAGGGGCTGGCACAGATACGCAGTATTTT. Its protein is CASRLPGAGTDTQYF.

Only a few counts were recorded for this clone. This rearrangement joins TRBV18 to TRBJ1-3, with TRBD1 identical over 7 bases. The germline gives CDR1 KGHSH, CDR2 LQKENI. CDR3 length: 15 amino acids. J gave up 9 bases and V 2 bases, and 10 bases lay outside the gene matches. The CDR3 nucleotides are TGTGCCAGCTCACCAATACAGGGGAAAGGAGGCACCATATATTTT. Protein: CASSPIQGKGGTIYF.

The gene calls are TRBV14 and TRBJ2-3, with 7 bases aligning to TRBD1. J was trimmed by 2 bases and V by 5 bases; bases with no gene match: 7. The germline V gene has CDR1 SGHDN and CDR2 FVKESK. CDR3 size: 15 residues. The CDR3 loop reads CASSYRGDFTDTQYF. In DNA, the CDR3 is TGTGCCAGCAGCTACAGGGGTGACTTCACAGATACGCAGTATTTT.

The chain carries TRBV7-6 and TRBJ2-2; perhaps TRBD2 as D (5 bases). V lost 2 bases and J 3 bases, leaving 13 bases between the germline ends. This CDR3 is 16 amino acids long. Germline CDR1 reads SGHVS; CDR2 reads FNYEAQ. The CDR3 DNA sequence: TGTGCCAGCAGCTTACAATCGGGCGGGTACACCGGGGAGCTGTTTTTT. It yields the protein CASSLQSGGYTGELFF.

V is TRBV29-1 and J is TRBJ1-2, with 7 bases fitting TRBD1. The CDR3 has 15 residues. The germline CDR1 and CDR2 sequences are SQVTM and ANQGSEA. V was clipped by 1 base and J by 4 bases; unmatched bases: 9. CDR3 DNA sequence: TGCAGCGTTGAAGGAGACAGGGTTAGTCCCTATGGCTACACCTTC. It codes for CSVEGDRVSPYGYTF.

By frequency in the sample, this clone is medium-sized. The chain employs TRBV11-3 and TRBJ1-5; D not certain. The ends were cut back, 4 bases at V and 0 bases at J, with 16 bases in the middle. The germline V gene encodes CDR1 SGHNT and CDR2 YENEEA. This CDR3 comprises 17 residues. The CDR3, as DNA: TGTGCCAGCAGCTATGGGCCGTCCAGGAATAGCAATCAGCCCCAGCATTTT. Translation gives CASSYGPSRNSNQPQHF.

CDR3 sequence (DNA): TGTGCCAGCAGCATCGGACAGGCCGTACCCTACAATGAGCAGTTCTTC. Translated, it gives CASSIGQAVPYNEQFF. The chain combines TRBV11-3 with TRBJ2-1; 7 nucleotides line up with TRBD1. The germline gives CDR1 SGHNT, CDR2 YENEEA. V trimming: 5 bases; J trimming: 2 bases; junction bases outside the gene matches: 9. The CDR3 is 16 amino acids.

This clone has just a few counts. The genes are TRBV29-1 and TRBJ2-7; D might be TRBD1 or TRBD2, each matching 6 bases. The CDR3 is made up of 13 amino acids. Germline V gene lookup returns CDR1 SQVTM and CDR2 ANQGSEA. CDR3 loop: CSAGEGGPFEQYF. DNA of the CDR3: TGCAGTGCGGGTGAGGGGGGCCCGTTCGAGCAGTACTTC.

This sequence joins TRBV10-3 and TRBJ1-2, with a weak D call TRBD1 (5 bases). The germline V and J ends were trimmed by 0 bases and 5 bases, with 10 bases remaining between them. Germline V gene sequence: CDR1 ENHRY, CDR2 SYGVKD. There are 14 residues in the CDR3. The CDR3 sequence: CAISESGARYGYTF. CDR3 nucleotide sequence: TGTGCCATCAGTGAGTCAGGGGCGAGGTATGGCTACACCTTC.

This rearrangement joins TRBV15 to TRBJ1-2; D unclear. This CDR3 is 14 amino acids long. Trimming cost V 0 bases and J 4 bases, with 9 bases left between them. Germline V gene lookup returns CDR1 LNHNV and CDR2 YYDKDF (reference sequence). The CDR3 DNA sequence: TGTGCCACCAGCAGAGAGCGGGATAGCTATGGCTACACCTTC. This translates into CATSRERDSYGYTF.